This T cell receptor beta chain was obtained from a study of response to subunit inactivated influenza vaccine. The CDR3 sequence is 14 residues long. CDR1 SGHRS and CDR2 YFSETQ come from the germline V gene. V lost 4 bases and J 2 bases, leaving 12 bases between the germline ends. Study-wide points: Seasonal influenza vaccination, on each occasion, was suggested by the authors to recruit few new T cells.

TCRdb itself ran the RT-PCR reads through MiXCR, one entry per CDR3 protein. There are fewer than 600,000 distinct CDR3 sequences in the sample; approximately 7.7% occur only once, and approximately 14% lies in the top ten. A few counts support this clonotype. What it binds is unknown. This chain connects TRBV5-1 to TRBJ2-5; the D gene is possibly TRBD1 (6 bases). The sequence came from a man between 50 and 70 years old who received an inactivated influenza vaccine. This sample comprised PBMCs from blood, obtained less than 30 months after vaccination. CDR3 bases: TGCGCCAGCAGCCCAAAGACAGGACAAGAGACCCAGTACTTC. Encoded protein: CASSPKTGQETQYF.